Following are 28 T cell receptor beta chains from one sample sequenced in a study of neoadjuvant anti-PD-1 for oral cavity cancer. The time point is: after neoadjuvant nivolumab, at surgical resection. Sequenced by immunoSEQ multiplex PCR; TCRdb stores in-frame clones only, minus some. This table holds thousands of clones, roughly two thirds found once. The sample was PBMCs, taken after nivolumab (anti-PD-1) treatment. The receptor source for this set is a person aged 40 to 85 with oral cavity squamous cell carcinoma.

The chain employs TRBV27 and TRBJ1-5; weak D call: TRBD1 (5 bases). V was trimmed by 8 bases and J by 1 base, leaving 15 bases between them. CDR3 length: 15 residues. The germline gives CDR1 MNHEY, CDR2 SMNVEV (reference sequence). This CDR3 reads CASSGHAESNQPQHF. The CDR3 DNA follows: TGTGCCAGCTCAGGACACGCAGAAAGCAATCAGCCCCAGCATTTT.

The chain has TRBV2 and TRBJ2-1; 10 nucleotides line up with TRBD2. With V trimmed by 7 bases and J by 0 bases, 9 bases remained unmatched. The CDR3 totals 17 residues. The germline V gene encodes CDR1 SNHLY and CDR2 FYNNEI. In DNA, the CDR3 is TGTGCCAGCAAGCCCTCTAGCGGGGGCCGCTCCTACAATGAGCAGTTCTTC. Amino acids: CASKPSSGGRSYNEQFF.

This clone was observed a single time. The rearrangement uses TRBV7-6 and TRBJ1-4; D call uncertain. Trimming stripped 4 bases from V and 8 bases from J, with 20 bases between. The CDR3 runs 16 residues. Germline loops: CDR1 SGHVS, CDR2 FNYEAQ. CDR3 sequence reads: CASSSRYMSGEEKLFF. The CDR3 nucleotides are TGTGCCAGCAGCTCCCGCTACATGTCTGGGGAGGAAAAACTGTTTTTT.

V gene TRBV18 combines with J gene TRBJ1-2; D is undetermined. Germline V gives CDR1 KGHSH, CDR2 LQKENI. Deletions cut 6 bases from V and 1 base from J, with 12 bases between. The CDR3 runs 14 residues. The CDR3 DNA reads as TGTGCCAGCTCCCAGACAAAACTTAACTATGGCTACACCTTC. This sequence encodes CASSQTKLNYGYTF.

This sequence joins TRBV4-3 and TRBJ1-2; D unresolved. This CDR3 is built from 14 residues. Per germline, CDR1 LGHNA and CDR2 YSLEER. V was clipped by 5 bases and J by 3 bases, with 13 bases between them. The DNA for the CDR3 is TGCGCCAGCAGCAAAGCTAGGGAAGACTATGGCTACACCTTC. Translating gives CASSKAREDYGYTF.

CDR3 coding DNA: TGTGCCTCAAAGAGGGCAGGCGGTCTTGAAAAACTGTTTTTT. Translating gives CASKRAGGLEKLFF. The V and J genes are TRBV19 and TRBJ1-4; D gene unclear. The V end was cut by 11 bases, the J end by 7 bases, with 20 bases between. This CDR3 region has 14 residues. Germline V gives CDR1 LNHDA, CDR2 SQIVND (reference sequence).

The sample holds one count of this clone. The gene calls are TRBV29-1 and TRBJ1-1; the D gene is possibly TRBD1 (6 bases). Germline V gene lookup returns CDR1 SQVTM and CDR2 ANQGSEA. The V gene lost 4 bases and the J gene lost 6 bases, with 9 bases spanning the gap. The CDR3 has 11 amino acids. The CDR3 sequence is CSVGGGAEAFF. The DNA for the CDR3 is TGCAGCGTTGGAGGGGGGGCTGAAGCTTTCTTT.

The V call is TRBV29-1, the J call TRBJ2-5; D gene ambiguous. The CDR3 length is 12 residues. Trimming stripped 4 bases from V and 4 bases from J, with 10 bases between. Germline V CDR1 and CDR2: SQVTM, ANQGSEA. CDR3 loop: CSVGLGGETQYF. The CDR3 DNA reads TGCAGCGTTGGTTTGGGCGGAGAGACCCAGTACTTC.

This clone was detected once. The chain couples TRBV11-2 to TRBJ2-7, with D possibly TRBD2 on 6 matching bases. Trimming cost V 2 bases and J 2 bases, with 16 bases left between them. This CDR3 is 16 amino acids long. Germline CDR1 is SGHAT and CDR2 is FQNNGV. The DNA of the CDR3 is TGTGCCAGCAGCTTACACTCTGCGGGGCGGACCTACGAGCAGTACTTC. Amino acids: CASSLHSAGRTYEQYF.

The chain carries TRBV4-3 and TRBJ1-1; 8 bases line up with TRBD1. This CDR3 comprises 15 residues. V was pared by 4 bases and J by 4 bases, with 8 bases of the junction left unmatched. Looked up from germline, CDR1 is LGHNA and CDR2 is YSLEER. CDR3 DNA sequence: TGCGCCAGCAGCCCGGGACCGGGACAGGTCACTGAAGCTTTCTTT. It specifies CASSPGPGQVTEAFF.

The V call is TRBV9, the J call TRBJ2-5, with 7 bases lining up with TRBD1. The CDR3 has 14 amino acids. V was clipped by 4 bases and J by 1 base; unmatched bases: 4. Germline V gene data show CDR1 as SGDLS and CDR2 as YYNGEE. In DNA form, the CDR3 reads TGTGCCAGCAGCAGAACAGGGGCCCAAGAGACCCAGTACTTC. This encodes CASSRTGAQETQYF.

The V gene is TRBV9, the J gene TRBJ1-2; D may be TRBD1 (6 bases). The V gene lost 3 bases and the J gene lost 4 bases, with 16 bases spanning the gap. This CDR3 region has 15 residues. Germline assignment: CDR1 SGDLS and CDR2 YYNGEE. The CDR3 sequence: CASSGPEGGSYGYTF. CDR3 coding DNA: TGTGCCAGCAGCGGGCCGGAGGGGGGCTCCTATGGCTACACCTTC.

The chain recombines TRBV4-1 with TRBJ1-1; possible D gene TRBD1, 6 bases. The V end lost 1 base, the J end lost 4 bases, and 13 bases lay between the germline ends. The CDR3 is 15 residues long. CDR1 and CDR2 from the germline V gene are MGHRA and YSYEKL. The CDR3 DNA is TGCGCCAGCAGCCAAGGGAAAGGGGGGGGCACTGAAGCTTTCTTT. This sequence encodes CASSQGKGGGTEAFF.

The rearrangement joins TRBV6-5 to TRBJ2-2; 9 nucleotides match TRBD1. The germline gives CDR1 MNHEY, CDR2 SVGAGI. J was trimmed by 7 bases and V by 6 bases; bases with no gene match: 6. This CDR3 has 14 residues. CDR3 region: CASRGTGFVGELFF. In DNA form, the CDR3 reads TGTGCCAGCAGGGGGACAGGGTTCGTCGGGGAGCTGTTTTTT.

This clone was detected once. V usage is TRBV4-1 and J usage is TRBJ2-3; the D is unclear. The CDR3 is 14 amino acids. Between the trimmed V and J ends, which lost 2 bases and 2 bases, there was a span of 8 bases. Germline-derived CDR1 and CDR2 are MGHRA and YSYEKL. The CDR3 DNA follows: TGCGCCAGCAGCCAAAGCCTTCTCACAGATACGCAGTATTTT. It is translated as CASSQSLLTDTQYF.

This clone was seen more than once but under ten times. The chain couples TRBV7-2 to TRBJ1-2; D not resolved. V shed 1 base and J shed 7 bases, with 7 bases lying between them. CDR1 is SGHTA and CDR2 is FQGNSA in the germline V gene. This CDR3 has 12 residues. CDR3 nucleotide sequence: TGTGCCAGCAGCTTAGGGTTAGGTGGCTACACCTTC. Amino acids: CASSLGLGGYTF.

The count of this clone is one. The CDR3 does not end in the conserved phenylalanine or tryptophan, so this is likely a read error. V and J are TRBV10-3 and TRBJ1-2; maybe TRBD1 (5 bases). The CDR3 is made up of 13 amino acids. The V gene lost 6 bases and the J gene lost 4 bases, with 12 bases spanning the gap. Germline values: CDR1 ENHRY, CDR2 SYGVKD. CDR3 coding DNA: TGTGCCATCAGCGGGGACGACGGCTATGGCTACACCCTC. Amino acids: CAISGDDGYGYTL.

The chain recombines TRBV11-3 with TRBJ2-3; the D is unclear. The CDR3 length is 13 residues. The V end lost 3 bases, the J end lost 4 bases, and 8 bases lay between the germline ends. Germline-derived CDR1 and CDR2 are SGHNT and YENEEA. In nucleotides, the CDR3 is TGTGCCAGCAGCTTTAGCTCGGCAGATACGCAGTATTTT. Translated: CASSFSSADTQYF. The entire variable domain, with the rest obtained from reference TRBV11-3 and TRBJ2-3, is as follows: EAGVVQSPRYKIIEKKQPVAFWCNPISGHNTLYWYLQNLGQGPELLIRYENEEAVDDSQLPKDRFSAERLKGVDSTLKIQPAELGDSAVYLCASSFSSADTQYFGPGTRLTVL.

CDR3 region: CASRTPRTSGNTGELFF. The CDR3 DNA is TGTGCCAGCAGAACCCCCAGGACTAGCGGAAACACCGGGGAGCTGTTTTTT. The chain has TRBV28 and TRBJ2-2; 10 nucleotides line up with TRBD2. V was pared by 6 bases and J by 2 bases, with 9 bases of the junction left unmatched. Germline assignment: CDR1 MDHEN and CDR2 SYDVKM. This CDR3 has 17 amino acids.

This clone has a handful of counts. CDR3 amino acids: CASRVRGNTEAFF. CDR3 DNA sequence: TGTGCCAGCAGAGTGAGGGGGAACACTGAAGCTTTCTTT. The genes are TRBV2 and TRBJ1-1; TRBD1 is a possible D gene (5 bases). Germline CDR1 reads SNHLY; CDR2 reads FYNNEI. Trimming left V 6 bases short and J 1 base short, with 9 bases between. The CDR3 runs 13 residues.

Here the CDR3 DNA reads TGCGCCAGCAGCCAAGGGGCGGCGTACGGACGAATGAACACTGAAGCTTTCTTT. This encodes CASSQGAAYGRMNTEAFF. This chain joins TRBV4-1 and TRBJ1-1; no clear D. Looked up from germline, CDR1 is MGHRA and CDR2 is YSYEKL. Trimming took 1 base from V and 0 from J, leaving 18 bases between them. This CDR3 is 18 amino acids long.

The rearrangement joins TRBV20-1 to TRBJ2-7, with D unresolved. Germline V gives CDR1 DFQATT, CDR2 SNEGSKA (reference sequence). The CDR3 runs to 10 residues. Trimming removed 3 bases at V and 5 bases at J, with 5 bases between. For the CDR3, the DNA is TGCAGTGCTAGCCACAACGAGCAGTACTTC. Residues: CSASHNEQYF.

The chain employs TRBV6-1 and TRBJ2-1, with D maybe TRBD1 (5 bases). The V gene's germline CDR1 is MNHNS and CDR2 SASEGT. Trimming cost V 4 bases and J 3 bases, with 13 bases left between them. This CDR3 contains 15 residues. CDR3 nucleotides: TGTGCCAGCAGTGCTGGTGGGGCCCGCTACAATGAGCAGTTCTTC. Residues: CASSAGGARYNEQFF.

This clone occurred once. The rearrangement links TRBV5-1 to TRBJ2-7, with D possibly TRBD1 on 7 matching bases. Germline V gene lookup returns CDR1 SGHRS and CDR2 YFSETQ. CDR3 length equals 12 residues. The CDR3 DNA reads TGCTCCTCCTCGACAGGGAGGAGCGAGCAGTACTTC. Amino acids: CSSSTGRSEQYF.

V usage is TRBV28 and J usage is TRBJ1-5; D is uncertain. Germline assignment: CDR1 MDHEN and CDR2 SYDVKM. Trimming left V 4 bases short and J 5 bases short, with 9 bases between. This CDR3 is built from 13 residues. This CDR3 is CASSSMRYQPQHF. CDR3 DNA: TGTGCCAGCAGTTCCATGCGGTATCAGCCCCAGCATTTT.

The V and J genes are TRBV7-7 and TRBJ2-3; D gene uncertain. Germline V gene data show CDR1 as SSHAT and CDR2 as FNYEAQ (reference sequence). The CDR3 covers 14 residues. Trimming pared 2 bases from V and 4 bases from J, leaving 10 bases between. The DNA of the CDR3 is TGTGCCAGCAGCTTAAAAGGATGGTCAGATACGCAGTATTTT. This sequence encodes CASSLKGWSDTQYF.

CDR3 loop: CASSPRDREEAFF. The CDR3, as DNA: TGTGCCAGCTCACCCAGGGACAGGGAGGAAGCTTTCTTT. The chain recombines TRBV18 with TRBJ1-1; 9 bases align to TRBD1. CDR1 is KGHSH and CDR2 is LQKENI in the germline V gene. This CDR3 is 13 amino acids long. Trimming removed 3 bases from V and 8 bases from J; junction bases left unmatched: 4. Based on the CDR3 plus reference TRBV18 and TRBJ1-1, the full variable domain is NAGVMQNPRHLVRRRGQEARLRCSPMKGHSHVYWYRQLPEEGLKFMVYLQKENIIDESGMPKERFSAEFPKEGPSILRIQQVVRGDSAAYFCASSPRDREEAFFGQGTRLTVV.

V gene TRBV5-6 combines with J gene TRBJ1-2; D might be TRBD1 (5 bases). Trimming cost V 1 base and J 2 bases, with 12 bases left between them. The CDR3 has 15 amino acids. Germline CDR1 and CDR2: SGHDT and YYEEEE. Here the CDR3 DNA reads TGTGCCAGCAGCTTGTTTCCAGGGCTGAACTATGGCTACACCTTC. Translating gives CASSLFPGLNYGYTF. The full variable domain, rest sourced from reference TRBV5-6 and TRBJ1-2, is DAGVTQSPTHLIKTRGQQVTLRCSPKSGHDTVSWYQQALGQGPQFIFQYYEEEERQRGNFPDRFSGHQFPNYSSELNVNALLLGDSALYLCASSLFPGLNYGYTFGSGTRLTVV.